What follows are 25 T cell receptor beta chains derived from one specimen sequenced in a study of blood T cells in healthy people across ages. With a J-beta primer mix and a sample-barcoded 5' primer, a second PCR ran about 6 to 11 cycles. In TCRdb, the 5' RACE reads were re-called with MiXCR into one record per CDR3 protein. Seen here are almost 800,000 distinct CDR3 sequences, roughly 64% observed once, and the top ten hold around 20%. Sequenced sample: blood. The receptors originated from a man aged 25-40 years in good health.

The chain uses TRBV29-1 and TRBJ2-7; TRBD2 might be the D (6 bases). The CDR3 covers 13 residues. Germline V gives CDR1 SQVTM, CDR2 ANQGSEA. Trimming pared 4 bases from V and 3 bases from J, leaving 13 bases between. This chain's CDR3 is CSVAGGVFYEQYF. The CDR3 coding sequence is TGCAGCGTTGCTGGCGGGGTCTTCTACGAGCAGTACTTC.

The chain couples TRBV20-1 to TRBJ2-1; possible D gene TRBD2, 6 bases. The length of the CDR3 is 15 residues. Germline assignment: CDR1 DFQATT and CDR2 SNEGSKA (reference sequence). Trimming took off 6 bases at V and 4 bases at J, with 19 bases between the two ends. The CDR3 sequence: CSAQPVGREYNEQFF. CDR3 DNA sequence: TGCAGTGCCCAGCCGGTGGGGCGGGAATACAATGAGCAGTTCTTC.

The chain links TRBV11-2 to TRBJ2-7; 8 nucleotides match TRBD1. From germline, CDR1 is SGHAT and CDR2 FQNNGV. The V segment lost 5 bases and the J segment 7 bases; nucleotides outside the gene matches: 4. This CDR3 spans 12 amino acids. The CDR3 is CASSQGAWEQYF. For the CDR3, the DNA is TGTGCCAGCAGCCAGGGGGCTTGGGAGCAGTACTTC.

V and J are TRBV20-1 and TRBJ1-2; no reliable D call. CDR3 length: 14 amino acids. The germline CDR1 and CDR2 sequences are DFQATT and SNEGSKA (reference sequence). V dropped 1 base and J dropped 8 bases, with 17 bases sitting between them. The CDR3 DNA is TGCAGTGCTAGAGTGAGTCTGGGGATGTACGGCTACACCTTC. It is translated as CSARVSLGMYGYTF.

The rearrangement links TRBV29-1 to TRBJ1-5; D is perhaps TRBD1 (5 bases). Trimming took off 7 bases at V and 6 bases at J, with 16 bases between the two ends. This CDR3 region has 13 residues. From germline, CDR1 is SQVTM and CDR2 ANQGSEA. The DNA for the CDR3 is TGCAGCGCTGGGGACCTTGCGGGTCAGCCCCAGCATTTT. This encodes CSAGDLAGQPQHF.

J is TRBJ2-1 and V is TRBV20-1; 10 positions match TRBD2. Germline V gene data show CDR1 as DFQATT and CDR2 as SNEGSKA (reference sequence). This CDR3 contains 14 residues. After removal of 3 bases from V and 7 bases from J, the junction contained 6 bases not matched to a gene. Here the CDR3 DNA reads TGCAGTGCTAGCTTAGCGGGAGGAGGTAATGAGCAGTTCTTC. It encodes CSASLAGGGNEQFF.

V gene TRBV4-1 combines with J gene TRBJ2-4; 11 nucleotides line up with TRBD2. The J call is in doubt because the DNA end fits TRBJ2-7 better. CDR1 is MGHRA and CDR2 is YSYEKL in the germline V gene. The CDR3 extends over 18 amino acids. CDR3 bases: TGCGCCAGCAGCCAAGAGGAGGCGGGGGGACTAGCGGTCTACGAGCAGTACTTC. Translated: CASSQEEAGGLAVYEQYF.

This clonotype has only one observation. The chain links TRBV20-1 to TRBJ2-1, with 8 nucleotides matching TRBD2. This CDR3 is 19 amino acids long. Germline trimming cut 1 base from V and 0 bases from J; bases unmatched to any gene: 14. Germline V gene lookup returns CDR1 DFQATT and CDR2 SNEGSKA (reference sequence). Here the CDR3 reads CSARGLLAETDHSYNEQFF. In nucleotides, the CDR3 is TGCAGTGCTAGAGGGTTACTAGCGGAAACCGACCACTCCTACAATGAGCAGTTCTTC.

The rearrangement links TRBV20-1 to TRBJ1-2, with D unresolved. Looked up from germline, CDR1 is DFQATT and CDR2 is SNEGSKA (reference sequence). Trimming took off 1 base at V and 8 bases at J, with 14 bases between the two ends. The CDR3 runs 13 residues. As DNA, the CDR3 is TGCAGTGCTAGAGGAGACCCGGGGTGGGGCTACACCTTC. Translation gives CSARGDPGWGYTF.

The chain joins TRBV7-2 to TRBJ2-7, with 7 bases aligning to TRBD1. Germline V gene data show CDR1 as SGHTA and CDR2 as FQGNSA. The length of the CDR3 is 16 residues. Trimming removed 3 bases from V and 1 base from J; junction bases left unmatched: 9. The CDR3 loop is CASSFRAEGQSYEQYF. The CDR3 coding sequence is TGTGCCAGCAGCTTTCGTGCTGAGGGACAGTCCTACGAGCAGTACTTC.

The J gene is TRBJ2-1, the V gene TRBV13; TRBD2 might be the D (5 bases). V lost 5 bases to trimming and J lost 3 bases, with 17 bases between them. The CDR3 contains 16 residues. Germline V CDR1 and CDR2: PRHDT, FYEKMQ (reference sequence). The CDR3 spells CASSKRPGYFYNEQFF. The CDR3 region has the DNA TGTGCCAGCAGCAAGCGTCCGGGGTACTTCTACAATGAGCAGTTCTTC.

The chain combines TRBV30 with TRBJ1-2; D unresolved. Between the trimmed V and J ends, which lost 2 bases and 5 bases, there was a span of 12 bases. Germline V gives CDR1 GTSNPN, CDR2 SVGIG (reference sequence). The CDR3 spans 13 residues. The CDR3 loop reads CAWSRMVSYGYTF. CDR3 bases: TGTGCCTGGAGTCGGATGGTTTCATATGGCTACACCTTC.

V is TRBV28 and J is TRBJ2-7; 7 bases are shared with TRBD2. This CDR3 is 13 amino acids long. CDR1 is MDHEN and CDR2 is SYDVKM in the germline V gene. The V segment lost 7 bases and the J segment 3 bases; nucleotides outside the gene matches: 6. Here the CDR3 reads CASTPGGGYEQYF. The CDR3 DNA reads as TGTGCCAGCACCCCTGGCGGGGGCTACGAGCAGTACTTC. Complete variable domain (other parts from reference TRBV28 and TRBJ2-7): DVKVTQSSRYLVKRTGEKVFLECVQDMDHENMFWYRQDPGLGLRLIYFSYDVKMKEKGDIPEGYSVSREKKERFSLILESASTNQTSMYLCASTPGGGYEQYFGPGTRLTVT.

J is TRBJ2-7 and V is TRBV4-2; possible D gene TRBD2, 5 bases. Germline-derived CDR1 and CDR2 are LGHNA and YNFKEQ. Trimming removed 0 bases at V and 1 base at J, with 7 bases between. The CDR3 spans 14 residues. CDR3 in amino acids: CASSQERVSYEQYF. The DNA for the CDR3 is TGTGCCAGCAGCCAAGAGCGGGTTTCCTACGAGCAGTACTTC.

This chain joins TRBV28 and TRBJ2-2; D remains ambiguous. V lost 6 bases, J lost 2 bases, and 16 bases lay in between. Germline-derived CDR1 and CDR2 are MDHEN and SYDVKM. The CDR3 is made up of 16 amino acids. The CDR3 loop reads CASSTDGILNTGELFF. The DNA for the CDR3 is TGTGCCAGCAGCACGGACGGCATCCTCAACACCGGGGAGCTGTTTTTT.

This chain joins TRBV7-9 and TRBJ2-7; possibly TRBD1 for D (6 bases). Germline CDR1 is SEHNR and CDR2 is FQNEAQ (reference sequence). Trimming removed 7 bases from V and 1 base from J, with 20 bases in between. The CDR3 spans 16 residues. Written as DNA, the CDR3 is TGTGCCAGCACCAACTCACAGGACAGTGAGTCCTACGAGCAGTACTTC. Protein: CASTNSQDSESYEQYF.

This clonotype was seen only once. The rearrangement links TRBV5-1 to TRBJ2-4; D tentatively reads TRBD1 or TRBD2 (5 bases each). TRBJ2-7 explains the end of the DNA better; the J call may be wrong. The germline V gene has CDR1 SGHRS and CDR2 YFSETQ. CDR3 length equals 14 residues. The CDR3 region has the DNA TGCGCCAGCAGGGACCCGCTCAGAGGGGACGAGCAGTACTTC. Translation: CASRDPLRGDEQYF.

Here the CDR3 reads CASSQGVSGITYEQYF. The CDR3 DNA is TGCGCCAGCAGCCAAGGTGTAAGCGGGATAACCTACGAGCAGTACTTC. The chain couples TRBV4-3 to TRBJ2-7, with 7 bases that match TRBD2. Per germline, CDR1 LGHNA and CDR2 YSLEER. The V segment lost 1 base and the J segment 2 bases; nucleotides outside the gene matches: 8. This CDR3 has 16 residues.

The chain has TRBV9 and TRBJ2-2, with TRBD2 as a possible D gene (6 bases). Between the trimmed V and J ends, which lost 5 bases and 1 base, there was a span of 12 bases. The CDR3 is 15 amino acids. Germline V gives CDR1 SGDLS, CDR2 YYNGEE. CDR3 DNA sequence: TGTGCCAGCAGTCATAGCGGTATGAACACCGGGGAGCTGTTTTTT. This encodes CASSHSGMNTGELFF.

The CDR3 sequence is CSVYGTNTYEQYF. CDR3 nucleotide sequence: TGCAGCGTTTACGGGACAAATACCTACGAGCAGTACTTC. This chain joins TRBV29-1 and TRBJ2-7; a weak D match, TRBD1 (6 bases). This CDR3 has 13 amino acids. V was pared by 5 bases and J by 2 bases, with 13 bases between. Looked up from germline, CDR1 is SQVTM and CDR2 is ANQGSEA.

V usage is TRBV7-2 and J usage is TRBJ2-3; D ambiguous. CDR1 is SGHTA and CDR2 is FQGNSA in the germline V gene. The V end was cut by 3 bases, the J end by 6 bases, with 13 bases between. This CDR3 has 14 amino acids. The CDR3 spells CASSLGGSQDTQYF. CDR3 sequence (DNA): TGTGCCAGCAGCTTGGGTGGCTCCCAGGATACGCAGTATTTT.

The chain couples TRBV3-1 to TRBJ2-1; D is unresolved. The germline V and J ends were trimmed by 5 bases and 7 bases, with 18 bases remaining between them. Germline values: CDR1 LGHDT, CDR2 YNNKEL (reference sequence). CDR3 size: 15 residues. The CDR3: CASSNGHPGGNEQFF. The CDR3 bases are TGTGCCAGCAGCAACGGGCATCCCGGTGGGAATGAGCAGTTCTTC.

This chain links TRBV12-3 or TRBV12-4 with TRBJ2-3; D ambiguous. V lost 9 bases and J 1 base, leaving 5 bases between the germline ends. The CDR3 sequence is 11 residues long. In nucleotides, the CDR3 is TGTGCCAGAGCCCGCACAGATACGCAGTATTTT. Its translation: CARARTDTQYF.

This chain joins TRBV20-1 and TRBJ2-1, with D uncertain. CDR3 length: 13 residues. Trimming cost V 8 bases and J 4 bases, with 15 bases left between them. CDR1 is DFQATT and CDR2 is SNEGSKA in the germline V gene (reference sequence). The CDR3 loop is CSTNGLSYNEQFF. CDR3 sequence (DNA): TGCAGTACCAATGGATTATCATACAATGAGCAGTTCTTC.

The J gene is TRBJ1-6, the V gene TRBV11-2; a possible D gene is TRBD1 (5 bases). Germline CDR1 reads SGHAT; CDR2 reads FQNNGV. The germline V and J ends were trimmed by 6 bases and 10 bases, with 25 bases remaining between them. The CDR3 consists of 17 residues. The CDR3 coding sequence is TGTGCCAGCAGTCCGGGGGGGTTCGGCAGGCTTCGCTCACCCCTCCACTTT. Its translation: CASSPGGFGRLRSPLHF.